The rows below give T cell receptor beta chains drawn from one sample of a study of regulatory T cells in long-lasting Graves disease. TCRdb ran MiXCR on the multiplex PCR reads and lists one entry per CDR3 protein. The sample shows hundreds of thousands of distinct CDR3 sequences, around 15% of them seen only once. These data are also associated with another study on T cells in Graves' hyperthyroidism and ophthalmopathy.

The specimen comprised peripheral blood mononuclear cells (PBMCs), sampled at new diagnosis, from a patient treated with antithyroid drugs. These receptor sequences come from a man between 35 and 55 years old with Graves disease. The CDR3 runs from the conserved cysteine through the conserved F or W. Each record gives: clone size, V gene, J gene, D gene, CDR3 protein, CDR3 DNA. The D gene is left open where the match is weak. A row's size may be missing; if present it is once, few, many or a size class.

>-|TRBV9|TRBJ2-3|-
CASSAGAPGDTQYF
TGTGCCAGCAGCGCCGGGGCCCCCGGGGATACGCAGTATTTT
>few|TRBV12-3/TRBV12-4|TRBJ2-7|TRBD1
CASSPTGTGVYEQYF
TGTGCCAGCAGTCCCACCGGGACAGGGGTCTACGAGCAGTACTTC
>many|TRBV7-3|TRBJ2-5|TRBD2
CASSLGAGGGPETQYF
TGTGCCAGCAGCTTAGGCGCCGGCGGGGGGCCGGAGACCCAGTACTTC
>many|TRBV18|TRBJ2-7|-
CASSLTGGYEQYF
TGTGCCAGCAGCCTGACAGGAGGATACGAGCAGTACTTC
>many|TRBV11-2|TRBJ1-1|-
CASSRGALGRLTTEAFF
TGTGCCAGCAGCAGGGGGGCCCTAGGCAGGTTAACAACTGAAGCTTTCTTT
>many|TRBV6-2/TRBV6-3|TRBJ2-1|-
CASSYSKDHNEQFF
TGTGCCAGCAGTTACTCGAAGGACCACAATGAGCAGTTCTTC
>many|TRBV19|TRBJ1-5|TRBD1
CASRDTYRGKSNQPQHF
TGTGCCAGTAGGGATACTTACAGGGGGAAGAGCAATCAGCCCCAGCATTTT
>many|TRBV2|TRBJ1-2|-
CASSELMGGYTF
TGTGCCAGCAGTGAGCTGATGGGCGGCTACACCTTC
>few|TRBV5-5|TRBJ2-5|TRBD2
CASSKGSGGGEETQYF
TGTGCCAGCAGCAAGGGCAGCGGGGGAGGGGAAGAGACCCAGTACTTC
>-|TRBV10-3|TRBJ2-5|-
CAISERMGETQYF
TGTGCCATCAGTGAGAGGATGGGAGAGACCCAGTACTTC
>many|TRBV2|TRBJ2-5|TRBD2
CASRAGTSGETQYF
TGTGCCAGCAGGGCCGGGACTAGCGGGGAGACCCAGTACTTC
>few|TRBV24-1|TRBJ2-2|-
CATSDFVTRHTGELFF
TGTGCCACCAGTGATTTTGTCACCCGACACACCGGGGAGCTGTTTTTT
>many|TRBV20-1|TRBJ2-7|TRBD1
CSARAGTGVYEQYF
TGCAGTGCTAGAGCCGGGACAGGGGTCTACGAGCAGTACTTC
>many|TRBV20-1|TRBJ2-5|TRBD2
CSAIRRSSGKETQYF
TGCAGTGCCATACGTCGGTCTAGCGGGAAAGAGACCCAGTACTTC
>many|TRBV11-3|TRBJ2-7|-
CASSLPRGTYEQYF
TGTGCCAGCAGCTTACCCCGGGGTACCTACGAGCAGTACTTC
>few|TRBV25-1|TRBJ1-5|TRBD1
CASSEGRGLDGNQPQHF
TGTGCCAGCAGTGAGGGCAGGGGGCTTGATGGCAATCAGCCCCAGCATTTT
>many|TRBV29-1|TRBJ2-1|TRBD2
CSVEQGGHEQFF
TGCAGCGTTGAACAGGGAGGGCATGAGCAGTTCTTC
>many|TRBV6-2/TRBV6-3|TRBJ2-3|-
CASSAQRGTDTQYF
TGTGCCAGCAGTGCCCAACGGGGGACAGATACGCAGTATTTT
>many|TRBV7-3|TRBJ2-3|TRBD2
CASSLTPSAAGGARDTQYF
TGTGCCAGCAGCTTGACCCCATCCGCTGCGGGGGGGGCTAGAGATACGCAGTATTTT
>-|TRBV12-3/TRBV12-4|TRBJ1-1|-
CASSLRLIKKTEAFF
TGTGCCAGCAGTTTAAGGTTAATCAAAAAAACTGAAGCTTTCTTT
>few|TRBV6-2/TRBV6-3|TRBJ1-5|TRBD1
CASQAGQGRISNQPQHF
TGTGCCAGCCAGGCGGGACAGGGTAGAATTAGCAATCAGCCCCAGCATTTT
>many|TRBV29-1|TRBJ2-1|TRBD2
CSLGEGGSLEQFF
TGCAGCTTGGGGGAGGGTGGTTCTCTTGAGCAGTTCTTC
>-|TRBV11-3|TRBJ2-1|TRBD2
CASSSRLAAVDEQFF
TGTGCCAGCAGCTCTCGACTAGCAGCGGTGGATGAGCAGTTCTTC
>many|TRBV7-2|TRBJ2-7|TRBD2
CASSLRTSGGSLKQYF
TGTGCCAGCAGCCTTCGGACTAGCGGGGGGTCCCTAAAGCAGTACTTC
>many|TRBV2|TRBJ1-5|TRBD1
CASSETGDQPQHF
TGTGCCAGCAGTGAAACAGGGGATCAGCCCCAGCATTTT
>few|TRBV20-1|TRBJ2-2|-
CSAVGGVTGELFF
TGCAGTGCTGTCGGGGGCGTGACCGGGGAGCTGTTTTTT
>few|TRBV5-6|TRBJ2-7|TRBD1
CASSDGQDWTEQYF
TGTGCCAGCAGCGACGGACAGGATTGGACCGAGCAGTACTTC
>many|TRBV4-1|TRBJ2-5|-
CASSAHRVTGETQYF
TGCGCCAGCAGCGCCCACAGGGTTACGGGAGAGACCCAGTACTTC
>-|TRBV14|TRBJ2-1|TRBD1
CASSPLETGAYSEQFF
TGTGCCAGCAGTCCGTTAGAGACAGGGGCGTACAGTGAGCAGTTCTTC
>-|TRBV10-3|TRBJ2-3|-
CAIRGADTQYF
TGTGCCATCCGAGGGGCAGATACGCAGTATTTT
>few|TRBV6-2/TRBV6-3|TRBJ2-1|TRBD2
CASSYAGGNEQFF
TGTGCCAGCAGTTACGCCGGGGGGAATGAGCAGTTCTTC
>few|TRBV6-1|TRBJ2-3|TRBD1
CASTRDRADTQYF
TGTGCCAGCACCAGAGACAGGGCAGATACGCAGTATTTT
>many|TRBV9|TRBJ1-1|TRBD1
CASSFGTGGTEAFF
TGTGCCAGCAGCTTCGGGACAGGGGGCACTGAAGCTTTCTTT
>-|TRBV4-3|TRBJ2-1|TRBD2
CASSQDPGLAGASYNEQFF
TGCGCCAGCAGCCAAGACCCGGGACTAGCGGGGGCCTCCTACAATGAGCAGTTCTTC
>many|TRBV29-1|TRBJ1-1|TRBD1
CSVEDPIPGGVMNTEAFF
TGCAGCGTTGAAGATCCTATACCAGGGGGCGTTATGAACACTGAAGCTTTCTTT
>-|TRBV12-3/TRBV12-4|TRBJ2-7|TRBD1
CASRTGTGPFEQYF
TGTGCCAGCAGAACCGGGACAGGACCGTTCGAGCAGTACTTC
>-|TRBV29-1|TRBJ2-5|-
CSVIGLAYQETQYF
TGCAGCGTTATAGGGCTAGCGTACCAAGAGACCCAGTACTTC
>-|TRBV9|TRBJ2-3|-
CASSFSGGAVTDTQYF
TGTGCCAGCAGCTTCTCTGGGGGGGCCGTCACAGATACGCAGTATTTT
>few|TRBV7-9|TRBJ2-3|-
CASSEVGGADTQYF
TGTGCCAGCAGCGAGGTCGGCGGGGCAGATACGCAGTATTTT
>-|TRBV15|TRBJ2-3|-
CATSMGTRGSTDTQYF
TGTGCCACCAGCATGGGGACCAGGGGAAGCACAGATACGCAGTATTTT
>many|TRBV3-1|TRBJ2-1|-
CASSRLEGEQFF
TGTGCCAGCAGCCGGCTGGAGGGCGAGCAGTTCTTC